This T cell receptor (beta chain) was recovered during a study of blood T cell repertoires in COVID-19. Looking at the study overall: The samples span acute and convalescent COVID-19 from the United States, Italy and Spain. From T cells, B-cell-depleted T cells, or PBMCs came the material, which was cDNA or gDNA.

This CDR3 comprises 15 residues. V lost 5 bases, J lost 0 bases, and 3 bases stayed unmatched. Germline assignment: CDR1 SGHTA and CDR2 FQGTGA. In terms of age and location, participants ranged from about 18 to 90 years and lived in about two dozen US areas. Someone with COVID-19 had been met by exposed participants within 2 weeks before study entry. Only in-frame clones appear in the TCRdb table, and some are missing; sequencing was by immunoSEQ multiplex PCR. In the table there are some 360,000 clones, around nine tenths of which are singletons. Material for sequencing was PBMCs or T cells enriched from blood (not recorded which). The clonotype was recovered from a woman between 25 and 40 years old who had been exposed to COVID-19. The V call is TRBV7-3, the J call TRBJ2-1, with 8 bases identical to TRBD2. DNA of the CDR3: TGTGCCAGCAGCCTAGCGGGTAACTCCTACAATGAGCAGTTCTTC. Residues: CASSLAGNSYNEQFF.